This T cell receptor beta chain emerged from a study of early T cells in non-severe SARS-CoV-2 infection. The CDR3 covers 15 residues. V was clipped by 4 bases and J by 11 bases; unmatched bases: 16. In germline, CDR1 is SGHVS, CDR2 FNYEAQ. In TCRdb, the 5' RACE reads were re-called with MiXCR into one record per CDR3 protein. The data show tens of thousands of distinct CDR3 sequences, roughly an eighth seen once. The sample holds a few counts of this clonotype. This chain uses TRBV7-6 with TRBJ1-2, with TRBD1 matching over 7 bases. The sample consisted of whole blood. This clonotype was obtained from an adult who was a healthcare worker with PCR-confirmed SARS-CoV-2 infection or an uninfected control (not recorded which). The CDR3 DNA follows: TGTGCCAGCAGCTCCCTGACAGGGACGGATGGTGGGTACACCTTC. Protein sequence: CASSSLTGTDGGYTF.